This entry concerns a single TCR beta chain. All enrollees were about 18 to 89 years old and from around 25 US areas. This entry is derived from a study of blood T cell repertoires in COVID-19. The wider study: Specimens from acute and convalescent COVID-19 originated in the United States, Italy and Spain. T cells, B-cell-depleted T cells, or PBMCs provided the cDNA or gDNA that served as material.

Per the original methods: Nucleated cell counts were estimated from reference gene primer amplification. Here immunoSEQ multiplex PCR was the method, and the copy in TCRdb shows in-frame clones only, minus some. V and J calls and clone size follow that table, whereas D and trimming were derived from the DNA. The sample yields about 82,000 clones, roughly 89% seen once. Germline CDR1 MDHEN, CDR2 SYDVKM. Trimming shortened V by 5 bases and J by 2 bases, and 16 bases separated the two germline ends. The CDR3 is 16 amino acids. Sequenced: PBMCs or T cells enriched from blood (not recorded which). The chain couples TRBV28 to TRBJ1-3; no clear D gene. The origin of this receptor is a woman between 50 and 59 years old with acute COVID-19. CDR3 DNA sequence: TGTGCCAGCAGTCCGCTGACGGCCGGGGCTGGAAACACCATATATTTT. It yields the protein CASSPLTAGAGNTIYF.